What follows are 7 T cell receptor beta chains derived from one specimen sequenced in a study of blood T cell repertoires in COVID-19. The method was immunoSEQ multiplex PCR; TCRdb's version includes in-frame clones alone and lacks a portion of them. Among fewer than 400,000 clones listed, around 85% were seen once. Sequenced input: PBMCs or T cells enriched from blood (not recorded which). The receptor set was obtained from a man aged 25 to 40 who had recovered from COVID-19.

This chain joins TRBV18 and TRBJ2-7; tentatively, D is TRBD1 (7 bases). The CDR3 contains 14 residues. Germline CDR1 is KGHSH and CDR2 is LQKENI. Trimming removed 4 bases from V and 1 base from J, with 11 bases in between. CDR3 amino acids: CASSRTGLSYEQYF. CDR3 nucleotides: TGTGCCAGCTCACGGACAGGACTATCCTACGAGCAGTACTTC. The full variable domain, in which reference TRBV18 and TRBJ2-7 provide the parts outside the CDR3, is NAGVMQNPRHLVRRRGQEARLRCSPMKGHSHVYWYRQLPEEGLKFMVYLQKENIIDESGMPKERFSAEFPKEGPSILRIQQVVRGDSAAYFCASSRTGLSYEQYFGPGTRLTVT.

The V call is TRBV5-4, the J call TRBJ1-6; TRBD1 is a possible D gene (5 bases). Deletions cut 0 bases from V and 4 bases from J, with 11 bases between. The CDR3 is 16 residues long. Germline assignment: CDR1 SGHNT and CDR2 YYREEE (reference sequence). The CDR3 DNA follows: TGTGCCAGCAGCTTGGATGGGGGGGATTATAATTCACCCCTCCACTTT. Its translation is CASSLDGGDYNSPLHF.

Here the CDR3 DNA reads TGTGCCAGCAGCCCTTCTGGCGGGGGTGCAGATACGCAGTATTTT. Its translation: CASSPSGGGADTQYF. The chain combines TRBV9 with TRBJ2-3, with TRBD2 matching over 7 bases. Germline-derived CDR1 and CDR2 are SGDLS and YYNGEE. CDR3 length: 15 residues. The trim removed 4 bases at V and 4 bases at J, leaving 9 bases unmatched.

The chain combines TRBV7-9 with TRBJ2-1; tentative D call: TRBD2 (6 bases). Germline CDR1 is SEHNR and CDR2 is FQNEAQ (reference sequence). The CDR3 length is 15 residues. V was trimmed by 7 bases and J by 6 bases, leaving 19 bases between them. CDR3 amino acids: CASNIGGAPRNEQFF. The CDR3 nucleotides read TGTGCCAGCAACATAGGAGGGGCGCCCCGCAATGAGCAGTTCTTC.

Turning to this clone: Other DNA sequences of this sample code for an identical CDR3. The chain uses TRBV4-2 and TRBJ1-2, with D perhaps TRBD1 (5 bases). Germline V gene sequence: CDR1 LGHNA, CDR2 YNFKEQ. The length of the CDR3 is 15 residues. V was shortened by 0 bases and J by 5 bases, with 13 bases between the two germline ends. CDR3 in amino acids: CASSQDREGVYGYTF. The CDR3 region has the DNA TGTGCCAGCAGCCAAGATCGCGAAGGGGTTTATGGCTACACCTTC.

The chain combines TRBV10-3 with TRBJ2-3, with TRBD1 matching over 8 bases. V shed 6 bases and J 0 bases; nucleotides not matched to a gene: 11. The CDR3 totals 17 residues. CDR1 is ENHRY and CDR2 is SYGVKD in the germline V gene. CDR3 bases: TGTGCCATCAGCGGTAGGACAGGGTGGGTTAGCACAGATACGCAGTATTTT. It yields the protein CAISGRTGWVSTDTQYF.

The chain is built from TRBV19 and TRBJ1-3, with 7 bases aligning to TRBD1. This CDR3 has 15 residues. Germline V gene sequence: CDR1 LNHDA, CDR2 SQIVND (reference sequence). The J segment lost 5 bases and the V segment lost 5 bases, leaving 9 bases of the junction unmatched. CDR3 coding DNA: TGTGCCAGTAGTTCCCACAGGGGCCGGAGAAACACCATATATTTT. Residues: CASSSHRGRRNTIYF.